A single sample is the source of the 25 T cell receptor beta chains below, sequenced in a study of blood T cell repertoires in COVID-19. The data were produced by immunoSEQ multiplex PCR, yet TCRdb's version contains in-frame clones alone and is incomplete. The repertoire holds around 280,000 clones, with 75% to 90% as singletons. Sample: peripheral blood. The receptors were sampled from a woman aged 25 to 39 who had recovered from COVID-19.

This clone was counted a few times. The CDR3 loop is CASSVGHTKGNTIYF. Here the CDR3 DNA reads TGTGCCAGCAGCGTAGGACATACTAAGGGAAACACCATATATTTT. The rearrangement uses TRBV5-5 and TRBJ1-3; D is perhaps TRBD1 (5 bases). The CDR3 spans 15 residues. V gave up 4 bases and J gave up 4 bases, with 15 bases separating them. The germline gives CDR1 SGHKS, CDR2 YYEKEE (reference sequence).

This chain connects TRBV10-3 to TRBJ2-7; D is perhaps TRBD2 (6 bases). Germline V gene lookup returns CDR1 ENHRY and CDR2 SYGVKD. The CDR3 spans 14 residues. V lost 6 bases and J 2 bases, leaving 14 bases between the germline ends. In DNA, the CDR3 is TGTGCCATCAGCCCCTCGGAGGGCCCCTACGAGCAGTACTTC. As protein: CAISPSEGPYEQYF.

The CDR3 sequence: CATSDEPPNRGSVGELFF. In DNA form, the CDR3 reads TGTGCCACCAGTGACGAGCCCCCCAACAGGGGGTCTGTCGGGGAGCTGTTTTTT. V is TRBV24-1 and J is TRBJ2-2; 8 bases agree with TRBD1. Germline CDR1 is KGHDR and CDR2 is SFDVKD. V lost 4 bases to trimming and J lost 7 bases; unmatched junction nucleotides: 16. CDR3 length equals 18 residues.

The rearrangement uses TRBV2 and TRBJ2-2, with 8 bases aligning to TRBD2. The CDR3 runs to 15 residues. Per germline, CDR1 SNHLY and CDR2 FYNNEI. V dropped 8 bases and J dropped 5; count of bases not matched to a gene: 10. Written as DNA, the CDR3 is TGTGCCAGCCAGACCGGGGGGGGACGAACCGGGGAGCTGTTTTTT. Encoded protein: CASQTGGGRTGELFF.

The chain combines TRBV7-2 with TRBJ2-1, with a possible D match to TRBD2 (6 bases). Trimming took off 3 bases at V and 10 bases at J, with 13 bases between the two ends. CDR1 is SGHTA and CDR2 is FQGNSA in the germline V gene. This CDR3 spans 13 amino acids. CDR3 in amino acids: CASSFNRGIEQFF. In DNA form, the CDR3 reads TGTGCCAGCAGCTTTAATCGCGGGATCGAGCAGTTCTTC.

V usage is TRBV27 and J usage is TRBJ1-6; D might be TRBD1 (5 bases). Trimming shortened V by 5 bases and J by 6 bases, and 11 bases separated the two germline ends. Germline CDR1 reads MNHEY; CDR2 reads SMNVEV (reference sequence). The CDR3 runs to 14 residues. The CDR3 DNA follows: TGTGCCAGCAGTACCAGGGTCGCTAATTCACCCCTCCACTTT. Encoded protein: CASSTRVANSPLHF.

The rearrangement links TRBV30 to TRBJ2-5; TRBD2 agrees at 7 bases. V gave up 3 bases and J gave up 4 bases; unmatched junction bases: 14. CDR3 length: 16 amino acids. The V gene's germline CDR1 is GTSNPN and CDR2 SVGIG (reference sequence). The CDR3 sequence: CAWSPGLGGVGETQYF. CDR3 coding DNA: TGTGCCTGGAGCCCAGGACTTGGGGGGGTGGGAGAGACCCAGTACTTC.

The rearrangement joins TRBV21-1 to TRBJ1-1. TRBV21-1 is shown as a pseudogene. The CDR3 loop spans 18 amino acids. The CDR3 bases are TGTGCCAGCAGCGGCCGTAATGGCGGGGAGGGGATGAACACTGAAGCTTTCTTT. This translates into CASSGRNGGEGMNTEAFF.

The rearrangement links TRBV5-6 to TRBJ1-3; 11 nucleotides line up with TRBD1. V was clipped by 0 bases and J by 3 bases; unmatched bases: 2. Looked up from germline, CDR1 is SGHDT and CDR2 is YYEEEE. CDR3 length: 16 amino acids. CDR3 protein: CASSLGTGGYGNTIYF. Written as DNA, the CDR3 is TGTGCCAGCAGCTTGGGGACAGGGGGCTATGGAAACACCATATATTTT.

This clone was picked up one time. In the same sample, other DNA sequences code for this CDR3. CDR3 nucleotide sequence: TGTGCCAGCAGCCTACAGGGGGCTGAAAAACTGTTTTTT. This translates into CASSLQGAEKLFF. The chain uses TRBV12-3 or TRBV12-4 and TRBJ1-4, with TRBD1 matching 9 bases. V shed 6 bases, J shed 7 bases, and the junction held 3 bases outside the gene matches. The CDR3 sequence is 13 residues long.

The rearrangement joins TRBV12-5 to TRBJ2-5, with a weak D call TRBD1 (6 bases). The CDR3 loop spans 17 amino acids. Trimming shortened V by 1 base and J by 4 bases, and 19 bases separated the two germline ends. Germline CDR1 LGHNT, CDR2 FRNRAP. The CDR3: CASGLGWDTPEGETQYF. CDR3 DNA: TGTGCTAGTGGTTTGGGTTGGGACACGCCCGAAGGAGAGACCCAGTACTTC.

This sequence joins TRBV7-8 and TRBJ2-6, with 8 bases lining up with TRBD1. V was clipped by 5 bases and J by 4 bases; unmatched bases: 25. Germline CDR1 SGHVS, CDR2 FQNEAQ. This CDR3 contains 22 residues. CDR3 protein: CASSPFIGPDRGPGAGANVLTF. CDR3 sequence (DNA): TGTGCCAGCAGCCCATTTATTGGCCCCGACAGGGGTCCTGGGGCGGGGGCCAACGTCCTGACTTTC.

This clone has more than one count but fewer than ten. V usage is TRBV19 and J usage is TRBJ2-7, with 10 bases aligning to TRBD1. V gave up 8 bases and J gave up 6 bases; unmatched junction bases: 10. The CDR3 has 14 residues. Germline V gives CDR1 LNHDA, CDR2 SQIVND (reference sequence). CDR3: CASRMTGGLFEQYF. The CDR3 nucleotides are TGTGCCAGTCGAATGACAGGGGGCCTCTTCGAGCAGTACTTC.

V and J are TRBV3-1 (or the pseudogene TRBV3-2) and TRBJ2-5, with 9 bases matching TRBD2. There are 14 residues in the CDR3. Germline CDR1 reads LGHDT; CDR2 reads YNNKEL (reference sequence). With V trimmed by 4 bases and J by 5 bases, 5 bases remained unmatched. CDR3 nucleotides: TGTGCCAGCAGCCCAGCGGGAGGCCAGGAGACCCAGTACTTC. It yields the protein CASSPAGGQETQYF.

The rearrangement links TRBV7-6 to TRBJ2-6, with D hard to call. This CDR3 contains 15 residues. Deletions cut 1 base from V and 1 base from J, with 5 bases between. Germline CDR1 SGHVS, CDR2 FNYEAQ. CDR3 in DNA: TGTGCCAGCAGCTTAGTCATTTCTGGGGCCAACGTCCTGACTTTC. It specifies CASSLVISGANVLTF.

V gene TRBV2 combines with J gene TRBJ1-5; D ambiguous. This CDR3 has 15 amino acids. Germline CDR1 is SNHLY and CDR2 is FYNNEI. V lost 2 bases and J 1 base, leaving 9 bases between the germline ends. The CDR3 is CASSERPGSNQPQHF. The CDR3 DNA is TGTGCCAGCAGTGAACGTCCGGGGAGCAATCAGCCCCAGCATTTT.

In DNA form, the CDR3 reads TGTGCCAGCAGCGGGGGACAGGGACCGAACACCGGGGAGCTGTTTTTT. Encoded protein: CASSGGQGPNTGELFF. V and J are TRBV4-2 and TRBJ2-2, with 9 bases aligning to TRBD1. The CDR3 extends over 16 amino acids. V gave up 5 bases and J gave up 0 bases; unmatched junction bases: 4. Germline CDR1 and CDR2: LGHNA and YNFKEQ.

V usage is TRBV7-8 and J usage is TRBJ1-4; no clear D gene. Germline values: CDR1 SGHVS, CDR2 FQNEAQ. V was pared by 2 bases and J by 4 bases, with 14 bases between. The CDR3 spans 16 residues. This chain's CDR3 is CASSLIGAGFNEKLFF. Written as DNA, the CDR3 is TGTGCCAGCAGCTTAATCGGTGCAGGATTTAATGAAAAACTGTTTTTT.

The genes are TRBV7-3 and TRBJ2-3; D gene unclear. The CDR3 consists of 13 residues. Trimming left V 5 bases short and J 2 bases short, with 8 bases between. Germline CDR1 reads SGHTA; CDR2 reads FQGTGA. This chain's CDR3 is CASSEQDTDTQYF. CDR3 in DNA: TGTGCCAGCAGCGAGCAGGACACAGATACGCAGTATTTT. Complete variable domain (other parts from reference TRBV7-3 and TRBJ2-3): GAGVSQTPSNKVTEKGKYVELRCDPISGHTALYWYRQSLGQGPEFLIYFQGTGAADDSGLPNDRFFAVRPEGSVSTLKIQRTERGDSAVYLCASSEQDTDTQYFGPGTRLTVL.

The V gene is TRBV7-9, the J gene TRBJ1-2; tentative D call: TRBD1 (6 bases). CDR1 SEHNR and CDR2 FQNEAQ come from the germline V gene (reference sequence). The CDR3 has 15 residues. V shed 7 bases and J shed 1 base, with 16 bases lying between them. The CDR3: CASTDPPDSNYGYTF. The CDR3 DNA sequence: TGTGCCAGCACAGACCCTCCGGACAGTAACTATGGCTACACCTTC.

The chain has TRBV5-5 and TRBJ1-5; D not resolved. The CDR3 extends over 14 amino acids. Per germline, CDR1 SGHKS and CDR2 YYEKEE (reference sequence). V was clipped by 0 bases and J by 7 bases, with 11 bases between them. DNA of the CDR3: TGTGCCAGCAGCTTGGCCGTCGGGGAGCAGCCCCAGCATTTT. The encoded protein is CASSLAVGEQPQHF.

The CDR3 protein is CASSESLGRGGYEQYF. As DNA, the CDR3 is TGTGCCAGCAGCGAGTCCCTCGGCAGGGGAGGGTACGAGCAGTACTTC. This chain connects TRBV2 to TRBJ2-7; tentatively, D is TRBD2 (7 bases). The CDR3 totals 16 residues. The V gene's germline CDR1 is SNHLY and CDR2 FYNNEI. The V end lost 6 bases, the J end lost 4 bases, and 22 bases lay between the germline ends.

The CDR3 DNA reads as TGTGCCAGCAGTTCCCTAGATTTGAACATTCAGTACTTC. This sequence encodes CASSSLDLNIQYF. The J gene is TRBJ2-4, the V gene TRBV27; D gene ambiguous. Trimming stripped 4 bases from V and 7 bases from J, with 11 bases between. The CDR3 runs 13 residues. CDR1 and CDR2 (germline): MNHEY, SMNVEV (reference sequence).

This clone was seen only a few times. V is TRBV30 and J is TRBJ1-3; a weak D match, TRBD1 (5 bases). Germline V gives CDR1 GTSNPN, CDR2 SVGIG (reference sequence). The CDR3 loop spans 15 amino acids. V lost 7 bases and J 3 bases, leaving 19 bases between the germline ends. The CDR3 DNA follows: TGTGCCTTCACGATCCAGGGTGGTATTGGAAACACCATATATTTT. Amino acid sequence: CAFTIQGGIGNTIYF.

The chain links TRBV9 to TRBJ2-1, with TRBD2 as a possible D gene (6 bases). The CDR3 consists of 12 residues. Germline V gene lookup returns CDR1 SGDLS and CDR2 YYNGEE. V lost 4 bases and J 8 bases, leaving 10 bases between the germline ends. CDR3 nucleotide sequence: TGTGCCAGCAGCTTCCCGGGAGATGAGCAGTTCTTC. Residues: CASSFPGDEQFF.